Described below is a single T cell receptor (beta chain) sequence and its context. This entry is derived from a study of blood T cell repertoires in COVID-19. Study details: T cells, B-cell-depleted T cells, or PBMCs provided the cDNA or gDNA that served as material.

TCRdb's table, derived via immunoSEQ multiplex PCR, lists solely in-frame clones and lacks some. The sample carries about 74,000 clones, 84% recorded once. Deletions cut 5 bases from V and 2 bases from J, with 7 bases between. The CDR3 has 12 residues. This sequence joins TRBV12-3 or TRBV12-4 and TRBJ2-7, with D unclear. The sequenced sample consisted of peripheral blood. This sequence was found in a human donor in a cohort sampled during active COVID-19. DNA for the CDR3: TGTGCCAGCAGTCCGGTCGCCTACGAGCAGTACTTC. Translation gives CASSPVAYEQYF.